This entry concerns a single T cell receptor (beta chain). Which antigen it targets is not known. No base qualities exist here, and no much larger clone lies one base off it. Samples from volunteer blood donors who had recovered from COVID-19 were contributed by a second Seattle source. Collaborating institutions collected whole blood in K2EDTA tubes following their own protocols. Collaborator samples were shipped for TCRbeta analysis as frozen whole blood, isolated PBMCs, or DNA extracted from either sample type. This record comes from a study of blood T cell repertoires in COVID-19 (TCRdb year 2020). Regarding the study in general: Samples covering the acute and convalescent phases of COVID-19 were provided by collaborators in the United States, Italy and Spain. The dataset comprised deeply sampled blood TCRbeta repertoires from subjects exposed to, actively infected with, or recovered from COVID-19. Samples came from the ongoing ImmuneRACE study (first 160 participants) plus 1,254 subjects from 6 global collaborators. The prospective study material was composed of cDNA or gDNA derived from T cells, B-cell-depleted T cells, or PBMCs. Where available, HLA class I and class II types were taken from metadata supplied by the sample provider and were not determined by assay-based typing. A de-identified subject ID, COVID-19 status, age in years and sex were almost always included in the sample metadata. The repertoires were released in a freely available public database intended as a resource for research on the immune response to SARS-CoV-2. Findings and caveats that apply to the study as a whole: How much clinical and demographic metadata was included differed by source and by participant, and the metadata was provided uncurated.

TCRbeta CDR3 regions were amplified from genomic DNA by means of the immunoSEQ Assay, a bias-controlled multiplex PCR. Concerning the study's data processing: Nucleated cell counts per sample were estimated from amplification of reference gene primers within the assay. To quantify the absolute abundance of each unique TCRbeta CDR3 rearrangement, sequence reads were collapsed and filtered. Productive Simpson clonality was computed per sample as the square root of Simpson's diversity index over productive rearrangements. TCRdb stores this immuneACCESS table with in-frame sequences only. Part of the clones is absent; in the studies checked, under half of the shortfall reflects unresolved V genes, and no reason is known for the rest. That table is the source of V, J and clone size, and D and trimming were worked out from the DNA. In this sample the table shows roughly 240,000 clones, approximately 89% of which occur a single time. Clones ranked in the top ten supply approximately 1.5% of the sample.

The trim is 1 base for V and 3 bases for J, with a gap of 8 bases between the germline ends. The CDR3, cysteine through phenylalanine, is 14 amino acids long. CDR3 DNA only is kept here, 42 bases in frame from base 1. Based on the germline V gene, the CDR1 and CDR2 sequences are SGHRS and YFSETQ. The rearranged chain carries TRBV5-1 and TRBJ1-5, with TRBD1 perhaps the D gene, on 5 matching bases. The sequenced sample was peripheral blood. The sequence derives from a woman in her fifties or sixties who had recovered from COVID-19. The CDR3 here reads CASSLTGFNQPQHF. The DNA is as follows: TGCGCCAGCAGCTTGACAGGCTTCAATCAGCCCCAGCATTTT. The entire variable domain, with the stretches around the CDR3 drawn from the reference TRBV5-1 and TRBJ1-5 proteins, is KAGVTQTPRYLIKTRGQQVTLSCSPISGHRSVSWYQQTPGQGLQFLFEYFSETQRNKGNFPGRFSGRQFSNSRSEMNVSTLELGDSALYLCASSLTGFNQPQHFGDGTRLSIL.